The 27 T cell receptor beta chains below come from one sample, sequenced in a study of blood T cell repertoires in COVID-19. Clones were read by immunoSEQ multiplex PCR, and TCRdb kept only the in-frame ones, dropping some. The sample lists around 250,000 clones; about 85% were seen once. Specimen: peripheral blood. These receptors were collected from a man aged 25 to 45 who had recovered from COVID-19.

The table lists this clone with a count of one. V is TRBV9 and J is TRBJ2-5, with TRBD2 identical over 7 bases. Germline values: CDR1 SGDLS, CDR2 YYNGEE. The CDR3 loop spans 15 amino acids. J was trimmed by 2 bases and V by 1 base; bases with no gene match: 5. CDR3 DNA: TGTGCCAGCAGCGTAACGGGGGGAGGGCAAGAGACCCAGTACTTC. This sequence encodes CASSVTGGGQETQYF.

The chain couples TRBV28 to TRBJ1-2, with 9 bases that match TRBD1. The CDR3 sequence is 15 residues long. V gave up 7 bases and J gave up 8 bases; unmatched junction bases: 14. Germline CDR1 MDHEN, CDR2 SYDVKM. The CDR3 sequence: CASTLRTGTGIGYTF. In DNA, the CDR3 is TGTGCCAGCACCCTAAGAACCGGGACAGGGATCGGCTACACCTTC.

The chain recombines TRBV2 with TRBJ1-2, with 12 bases matching TRBD1. V gave up 6 bases and J gave up 8 bases; unmatched junction bases: 4. Per the germline V gene, CDR1 is SNHLY and CDR2 is FYNNEI. CDR3 length: 13 amino acids. The CDR3 here is CASRGQGAGGYTF. The DNA for the CDR3 is TGTGCCAGCAGGGGACAGGGGGCCGGAGGCTACACCTTC.

The genes are TRBV2 and TRBJ2-1; D is unresolved. Germline assignment: CDR1 SNHLY and CDR2 FYNNEI. The CDR3 is made up of 15 amino acids. V dropped 6 bases and J dropped 9 bases, with 21 bases sitting between them. Here the CDR3 reads CASRSSLAGVGEQFF. DNA for the CDR3: TGTGCCAGCAGGTCTTCGTTAGCCGGAGTTGGTGAGCAGTTCTTC.

The chain joins TRBV3-1 (or the pseudogene TRBV3-2) to TRBJ2-4; 8 bases line up with TRBD1. CDR1 is LGHDT and CDR2 is YNNKEL in the germline V gene (reference sequence). J was trimmed by 3 bases and V by 4 bases; bases with no gene match: 8. This CDR3 has 16 residues. The CDR3 sequence is CASSLSGGAGKNIQYF. The CDR3 nucleotides read TGTGCCAGCAGCCTTTCAGGGGGCGCTGGCAAAAACATTCAGTACTTC.

The genes are TRBV7-9 and TRBJ2-2; 8 nucleotides match TRBD1. Germline V CDR1 and CDR2: SEHNR, FQNEAQ (reference sequence). V was clipped by 2 bases and J by 6 bases; unmatched bases: 2. There are 14 residues in the CDR3. This CDR3 reads CASSLLTGAGELFF. The CDR3 DNA reads as TGTGCCAGCAGCTTACTGACAGGGGCCGGGGAGCTGTTTTTT.

V usage is TRBV4-2 and J usage is TRBJ2-3, with 9 bases identical to TRBD1. Germline CDR1 LGHNA, CDR2 YNFKEQ. The CDR3 contains 16 residues. The trim removed 0 bases at V and 4 bases at J, leaving 5 bases unmatched. Here the CDR3 DNA reads TGTGCCAGCAGCCAAGATAGACAGGGGGGTTCAGATACGCAGTATTTT. Translation gives CASSQDRQGGSDTQYF.

The chain carries TRBV5-1 and TRBJ2-2, with TRBD1 identical over 8 bases. Germline values: CDR1 SGHRS, CDR2 YFSETQ. The CDR3 spans 15 residues. The J segment lost 4 bases and the V segment lost 2 bases, leaving 4 bases of the junction unmatched. In nucleotides, the CDR3 is TGCGCCAGCAGCTTATCAGGGGGCGTCACCGGGGAGCTGTTTTTT. It yields the protein CASSLSGGVTGELFF. Using reference TRBV5-1 and TRBJ2-2 for the parts outside the CDR3, the full variable domain is KAGVTQTPRYLIKTRGQQVTLSCSPISGHRSVSWYQQTPGQGLQFLFEYFSETQRNKGNFPGRFSGRQFSNSRSEMNVSTLELGDSALYLCASSLSGGVTGELFFGEGSRLTVL.

The J gene is TRBJ1-4, the V gene TRBV2, with a tentative D call TRBD1 (6 bases). V gave up 8 bases and J gave up 5 bases, with 9 bases separating them. The CDR3 is made up of 12 amino acids. Germline V gene sequence: CDR1 SNHLY, CDR2 FYNNEI. CDR3 DNA sequence: TGTGCCAGCCAGGGGAACAATGAAAAACTGTTTTTT. It specifies CASQGNNEKLFF.

The V gene is TRBV10-3, the J gene TRBJ1-2, with TRBD1 identical over 11 bases. The CDR3 spans 14 residues. J gave up 3 bases and V 11 bases, and 8 bases lay outside the gene matches. The V gene's germline CDR1 is ENHRY and CDR2 SYGVKD. CDR3 sequence: CAVAEGQGDYGYTF. CDR3 DNA: TGTGCCGTTGCTGAGGGACAGGGGGACTATGGCTACACCTTC.

This chain connects TRBV18 to TRBJ1-1; a possible D gene is TRBD1 (5 bases). The CDR3 spans 14 residues. Germline V gene lookup returns CDR1 KGHSH and CDR2 LQKENI. Deletions cut 2 bases from V and 0 bases from J, with 7 bases between. CDR3 nucleotides: TGTGCCAGCTCACCAGGGGCCATGAACACTGAAGCTTTCTTT. Amino acid sequence: CASSPGAMNTEAFF.

This clone was observed many times. This chain joins TRBV7-2 and TRBJ1-6, with a tentative D call TRBD1 (6 bases). The germline gives CDR1 SGHTA, CDR2 FQGNSA. The CDR3 has 16 residues. Trimming removed 6 bases at V and 6 bases at J, with 18 bases between. CDR3 region: CASRPADRDFNSPLHF. The CDR3 bases are TGTGCCAGCAGACCAGCGGACAGAGACTTTAATTCACCCCTCCACTTT.

The V call is TRBV14, the J call TRBJ2-5, with 7 bases fitting TRBD1. Trimming at V came to 4 bases and at J to 9 bases, leaving 8 bases not matched to a gene. CDR3 length: 13 amino acids. The germline V gene encodes CDR1 SGHDN and CDR2 FVKESK. CDR3 residues: CASSRTGGRAQYF. For the CDR3, the DNA is TGTGCCAGCAGCCGGACAGGAGGCCGGGCCCAGTACTTC.

The J gene is TRBJ1-2, the V gene TRBV5-4, with 9 bases lining up with TRBD1. Germline CDR1 and CDR2: SGHNT and YYREEE (reference sequence). The CDR3 is made up of 14 amino acids. After removal of 0 bases from V and 8 bases from J, the junction contained 5 bases not matched to a gene. CDR3 sequence: CASSLENRGHGYTF. CDR3 DNA sequence: TGTGCCAGCAGCTTGGAAAACAGGGGGCACGGCTACACCTTC.

This chain connects TRBV7-2 to TRBJ2-2; possibly TRBD2 for D (5 bases). The V gene lost 4 bases and the J gene lost 6 bases, with 15 bases spanning the gap. Germline-derived CDR1 and CDR2 are SGHTA and FQGNSA. The CDR3 is 15 amino acids. The CDR3 DNA reads TGTGCCAGCAGCTCAACAATTCGGAGGCCCGGGGAGCTGTTTTTT. It translates to CASSSTIRRPGELFF.

The chain uses TRBV19 and TRBJ2-7; the match to TRBD1 covers 9 bases. Trimming cost V 4 bases and J 3 bases; bases outside gene matches: 7. The CDR3 runs 15 residues. The germline V gene encodes CDR1 LNHDA and CDR2 SQIVND (reference sequence). CDR3 sequence: CASSTPGTGLYEQYF. CDR3 nucleotide sequence: TGTGCCAGTAGTACCCCCGGGACAGGGCTCTACGAGCAGTACTTC.

The J gene is TRBJ1-1, the V gene TRBV11-1, with TRBD1 identical over 8 bases. This CDR3 is 14 amino acids long. V shed 5 bases and J 4 bases; nucleotides not matched to a gene: 6. Germline values: CDR1 SGHAT, CDR2 FQDESV (reference sequence). As DNA, the CDR3 is TGTGCCAGCAGCGAACAGGGGGAGCGCACTGAAGCTTTCTTT. It codes for CASSEQGERTEAFF.

The chain couples TRBV12-3 or TRBV12-4 to TRBJ1-2; possibly TRBD1 for D (6 bases). The V end lost 4 bases, the J end lost 7 bases, and 13 bases lay between the germline ends. The CDR3 is made up of 13 amino acids. The chain's CDR3 is CASSSSGARGYTF. CDR3 nucleotides: TGTGCCAGCAGTTCTTCAGGGGCCCGTGGCTACACCTTC.

The chain is built from TRBV4-1 and TRBJ1-4; D may be TRBD1 (6 bases). The CDR3 sequence is 15 residues long. CDR1 and CDR2 from the germline V gene are MGHRA and YSYEKL. Trimming removed 6 bases at V and 3 bases at J, with 14 bases between. The CDR3 coding sequence is TGCGCCAGCAGTGATCGGGGGGCGTCTAATGAAAAACTGTTTTTT. Translating gives CASSDRGASNEKLFF.

The chain uses TRBV19 and TRBJ2-5; 9 nucleotides match TRBD1. Trimming took 5 bases from V and 5 from J; bases not matched to a gene: 9. Germline V lookup: CDR1 LNHDA, CDR2 SQIVND (reference sequence). The CDR3 extends over 15 amino acids. The CDR3, as DNA: TGTGCCAGTAGTCCTACCGGGACAGGGTTGGAGACCCAGTACTTC. Protein sequence: CASSPTGTGLETQYF.

A few counts support this clone. The V gene is TRBV7-6, the J gene TRBJ1-5, with a tentative D call TRBD1 (5 bases). The germline V gene has CDR1 SGHVS and CDR2 FNYEAQ. This CDR3 is 15 amino acids long. Between the trimmed V and J ends, which lost 2 bases and 3 bases, there was a span of 11 bases. DNA of the CDR3: TGTGCCAGCAGCTTAACAACAGGTTACAATCAGCCCCAGCATTTT. Amino acids: CASSLTTGYNQPQHF.

This chain connects TRBV6-5 to TRBJ1-2; 9 bases agree with TRBD1. The CDR3 is made up of 16 amino acids. V trimming: 2 bases; J trimming: 4 bases; junction bases outside the gene matches: 8. Germline loops: CDR1 MNHEY, CDR2 SVGAGI. The CDR3 sequence is CASSYDTGGPFYGYTF. The CDR3 DNA reads TGTGCCAGCAGTTACGACACAGGGGGCCCTTTCTATGGCTACACCTTC.

The chain links TRBV19 to TRBJ1-5, with D uncertain. This CDR3 is built from 12 residues. Trimming stripped 5 bases from V and 4 bases from J, with 6 bases between. CDR1 and CDR2 from the germline V gene are LNHDA and SQIVND (reference sequence). DNA for the CDR3: TGTGCCAGTAGTTTGCGGAATCAGCCCCAGCATTTT. Translated: CASSLRNQPQHF. Variable domain in full (rest from reference TRBV19 and TRBJ1-5): DGGITQSPKYLFRKEGQNVTLSCEQNLNHDAMYWYRQDPGQGLRLIYYSQIVNDFQKGDIAEGYSVSREKKESFPLTVTSAQKNPTAFYLCASSLRNQPQHFGDGTRLSIL.

The CDR3 spells CSGSASGYNEQFF. The CDR3 nucleotides are TGCAGCGGGTCCGCTAGCGGATACAATGAGCAGTTCTTC. The chain combines TRBV29-1 with TRBJ2-1; TRBD2 aligns across 7 bases. The germline V gene encodes CDR1 SQVTM and CDR2 ANQGSEA. Unmatched junction bases numbered 7, after V lost 7 bases and J lost 4 bases. CDR3 length: 13 residues.

This clone was counted once. The genes are TRBV13 and TRBJ1-1; 7 nucleotides agree with TRBD1. Germline loops: CDR1 PRHDT, CDR2 FYEKMQ (reference sequence). The CDR3 totals 13 residues. The V gene end was trimmed by 5 bases and the J gene end by 7 bases; junction bases not matched to a gene: 7. The CDR3 region has the DNA TGTGCCAGCAGCATCCGGACAGGCTTTGAAGCTTTCTTT. Its protein is CASSIRTGFEAFF.

This clone was picked up one time. The gene calls are TRBV12-3 or TRBV12-4 and TRBJ2-2; D is ambiguous. V gave up 6 bases and J gave up 7 bases, with 9 bases separating them. The CDR3 has 12 amino acids. The CDR3 protein is CASSLGFGELFF. The CDR3 coding sequence is TGTGCCAGCAGCCTAGGTTTCGGGGAGCTGTTTTTT.

The V call is TRBV5-4, the J call TRBJ1-1; TRBD1 agrees at 8 bases. CDR1 and CDR2 (germline): SGHNT, YYREEE (reference sequence). CDR3 size: 16 residues. After removal of 4 bases from V and 4 bases from J, the junction contained 12 bases not matched to a gene. CDR3 protein: CASSGQTGGDPTEAFF. The CDR3 region has the DNA TGTGCCAGCAGCGGACAAACAGGGGGAGACCCCACTGAAGCTTTCTTT.